This is a list of T cell receptor beta chains from one sample in a study of shared clonotypes between healthy human individuals. Repertoires were generated with immunoSEQ multiplex PCR, while TCRdb's copy carries only in-frame clones and drops some. Of under 850,000 clones listed, 80% to 95% are singletons. Sample: naive CD8+ T cells sorted from blood. These receptors came from a man aged 25-45 years in good health. Both conserved end residues are part of each CDR3.

length	V	J	CDR3
17	TRBV5-6	TRBJ2-2	CASSLTSQTPITGELFF
16	TRBV7-8	TRBJ2-7	CASSLVLAGISYEQYF
15	TRBV5-1	TRBJ2-3	CASSRGTVSGDTQYF
15	TRBV4-1	TRBJ2-7	CASSQGTGRSYEQYF
14	TRBV7-2	TRBJ1-1	CASSLLMTGTEAFF
14	TRBV27	TRBJ2-7	CASRRGLPDYEQYF
11	TRBV7-9	TRBJ2-1	CASSPGGEQFF
15	TRBV29-1	TRBJ2-3	CSARLAGGPRDTQYF
14	TRBV4-2	TRBJ1-5	CASSFFGGGQPQHF
14	TRBV13	TRBJ1-1	CASQHDSMNTEAFF
15	TRBV29-1	TRBJ2-5	CSVEDPGQGEETQYF
15	TRBV27	TRBJ2-3	CASSLWAGASDTQYF
15	TRBV7-9	TRBJ2-1	CASSQGPGRSNEQFF
15	TRBV27	TRBJ2-2	CASSLVRGNTGELFF
15	TRBV13	TRBJ2-7	CASSHSGSLRYEQYF
16	TRBV28	TRBJ2-3	CASSRLDRSSTDTQYF
15	TRBV7-6	TRBJ1-1	CASSFRQGLNTEAFF
14	TRBV19	TRBJ1-4	CASRGALKGGKLFF
13	TRBV7-9	TRBJ2-2	CASSPGDTGELFF
14	TRBV6-5	TRBJ2-7	CASSRAGPSYEQYF
16	TRBV6-5	TRBJ2-5	CASSYVDRGPQETQYF
13	TRBV6-5	TRBJ2-2	CASSATPTGELFF
20	TRBV1	TRBJ2-3	CTSSFPGSGCLTPSTDTQYF
15	TRBV28	TRBJ2-3	CASSYRGPITDTQYF
15	TRBV5-6	TRBJ2-5	CASSSGGTGLETQYF
15	TRBV7-6	TRBJ1-3	CASSPTAGVGNTIYF
15	TRBV2	TRBJ2-7	CASSLTGTGDYEQYF
18	TRBV4-1	TRBJ2-7	CASSQDWVRDILLYEQYF
12	TRBV7-9	TRBJ1-2	CASSAGFRGYTF
13	TRBV12-5	TRBJ1-1	CASGLLVGTEAFF
14	TRBV27	TRBJ2-5	CASSLSEHQETQYF
15	TRBV29-1	TRBJ2-5	CSVTRLAGASETQYF
16	TRBV9	TRBJ2-5	CASSPLAGGRQETQYF
15	TRBV5-8	TRBJ1-2	CASSLGQAGFYGYTF